Following are 28 T cell receptor beta chains from one sample sequenced in a study of identical twins. From the 5' RACE reads, TCRdb called clonotypes with MiXCR, one entry per CDR3 protein. The sample contains about 200,000 distinct CDR3 sequences, 15% of which appear only once. These data also formed part of another study, on T cells expressing NK-cell markers.

Sequencing input: CD8+ T cells sorted from blood. These receptors all come from a woman aged 18-30 years in good health.

V gene TRBV12-3 or TRBV12-4 combines with J gene TRBJ2-2, with unresolved D. V lost 2 bases and J 1 base, leaving 14 bases between the germline ends. The CDR3 runs to 17 residues. The CDR3 coding sequence is TGTGCCAGCAGTTTAATCTTAGGCGGTTTGAACACCGGGGAGCTGTTTTTT. Its protein is CASSLILGGLNTGELFF.

The J gene is TRBJ1-2, the V gene TRBV9; 7 nucleotides match TRBD1. V trimming: 0 bases; J trimming: 4 bases; junction bases outside the gene matches: 9. The CDR3 has 16 residues. Germline-derived CDR1 and CDR2 are SGDLS and YYNGEE. The CDR3 DNA follows: TGTGCCAGCAGCGTAGCTCGAGGGGACAGTACCTATGGCTACACCTTC. The encoded protein is CASSVARGDSTYGYTF.

This clonotype has at least ten counts. V and J are TRBV29-1 and TRBJ2-2; D possibly corresponds to TRBD1 (6 bases). This CDR3 is 13 amino acids long. CDR1 is SQVTM, CDR2 ANQGSEA, per germline. V was trimmed by 4 bases and J by 2 bases, leaving 8 bases between them. In nucleotides, the CDR3 is TGCAGCGTTGCAGGGGTAAACACCGGGGAGCTGTTTTTT. It encodes CSVAGVNTGELFF.

The table lists this clonotype with a few counts. The chain has TRBV7-8 and TRBJ2-6; D might be TRBD1 or TRBD2, each matching 6 bases. Trimming took off 5 bases at V and 0 bases at J, with 14 bases between the two ends. The CDR3 contains 17 residues. Germline V lookup: CDR1 SGHVS, CDR2 FQNEAQ. The CDR3 loop reads CASSPQGGGSGANVLTF. In DNA, the CDR3 is TGTGCCAGCAGCCCCCAAGGAGGGGGCTCTGGGGCCAACGTCCTGACTTTC.

This clonotype appeared a few times. The chain recombines TRBV4-2 with TRBJ2-7, with 14 bases aligning to TRBD2. The CDR3 totals 18 residues. V gave up 1 base and J gave up 2 bases; unmatched junction bases: 7. Germline CDR1 reads LGHNA; CDR2 reads YNFKEQ. The CDR3 bases are TGTGCCAGCAGCCAAGTCGGGACTAGCGGGGGAAGCGCCTACGAGCAGTACTTC. This translates into CASSQVGTSGGSAYEQYF.

This clonotype was picked up a small number of times. The genes are TRBV10-1 and TRBJ2-1; no definite D call. The V gene lost 4 bases and the J gene lost 2 bases, with 9 bases spanning the gap. Germline loops: CDR1 WNHNN, CDR2 SYGVQD (reference sequence). The CDR3 is 14 amino acids. The CDR3 DNA sequence: TGCGCCAGCAGTGGCCGGGCCCCCTACAATGAGCAGTTCTTC. This codes for CASSGRAPYNEQFF.

This chain connects TRBV2 to TRBJ2-3; no reliable D call. The CDR3 has 14 residues. In germline, CDR1 is SNHLY, CDR2 FYNNEI. Trimming cost V 4 bases and J 2 bases, with 10 bases left between them. In DNA, the CDR3 is TGTGCCAGCAGTGGAGGTCCCTACACAGATACGCAGTATTTT. Encoded protein: CASSGGPYTDTQYF.

This sequence joins TRBV7-6 and TRBJ2-1; TRBD2 aligns across 9 bases. The CDR3 extends over 15 amino acids. Germline V CDR1 and CDR2: SGHVS, FNYEAQ. V was pared by 5 bases and J by 5 bases, with 7 bases of the junction left unmatched. The CDR3 spells CASSLRLADHNEQFF. As DNA, the CDR3 is TGTGCCAGCAGCCTGAGACTAGCGGATCACAATGAGCAGTTCTTC.

This clonotype was recorded many times. The chain has TRBV5-1 and TRBJ2-3, with 7 bases lining up with TRBD2. Per the germline V gene, CDR1 is SGHRS and CDR2 is YFSETQ. This CDR3 has 17 residues. With V trimmed by 4 bases and J by 2 bases, 13 bases remained unmatched. DNA for the CDR3: TGCGCCAGCAGCCCCCCTTCAGCGGGGAGGTACACAGATACGCAGTATTTT. Translation: CASSPPSAGRYTDTQYF.

The chain has TRBV20-1 and TRBJ2-5; D possibly matches TRBD1 or TRBD2 (5 bases each). The length of the CDR3 is 12 residues. Germline-derived CDR1 and CDR2 are DFQATT and SNEGSKA (reference sequence). The CDR3 loop reads CSLEGNQETQYF. CDR3 bases: TGCAGCCTCGAGGGGAACCAAGAGACCCAGTACTTC.

This clonotype was picked up a small number of times. The CDR3 region has the DNA TGTGCCAGCAGTTTTAGGGGCTCTGGGGCCAACGTCCTGACTTTC. This gives the protein CASSFRGSGANVLTF. The rearrangement joins TRBV27 to TRBJ2-6, with D possibly TRBD1 on 5 matching bases. Germline CDR1 is MNHEY and CDR2 is SMNVEV (reference sequence). This CDR3 is built from 15 residues. The germline V and J ends were trimmed by 3 bases and 0 bases, with 6 bases remaining between them. Full variable domain (outside the CDR3, taken from reference TRBV27 and TRBJ2-6): EAQVTQNPRYLITVTGKKLTVTCSQNMNHEYMSWYRQDPGLGLRQIYYSMNVEVTDKGDVPEGYKVSRKEKRNFPLILESPSPNQTSLYFCASSFRGSGANVLTFGAGSRLTVL.

This clonotype was recorded a few times. The V and J genes are TRBV6-5 and TRBJ2-6; D ambiguous. Trimming removed 7 bases at V and 3 bases at J, with 7 bases between. The CDR3 has 13 amino acids. In germline, CDR1 is MNHEY, CDR2 SVGAGI. The CDR3 protein is CASTSIGANVLTF. The CDR3 nucleotides read TGTGCCAGCACTTCCATTGGGGCCAACGTCCTGACTTTC.

The sample holds a few counts of this clonotype. The J gene is TRBJ2-5, the V gene TRBV12-3 or TRBV12-4; D possibly corresponds to TRBD2 (6 bases). The V and J ends lost 5 bases and 5 bases respectively, with 21 bases between them. The CDR3 has 16 amino acids. The CDR3 sequence: CASSEPGLPFRETQYF. The CDR3 nucleotides are TGTGCCAGCAGTGAGCCGGGACTGCCATTTCGGGAGACCCAGTACTTC.

In its sample, this clonotype was seen a few times. The CDR3 region is CASSLSEQGYYTGELFF. In DNA form, the CDR3 reads TGTGCCAGCAGCTTATCTGAACAGGGATATTACACCGGGGAGCTGTTTTTT. The gene calls are TRBV7-8 and TRBJ2-2, with TRBD1 as a possible D gene (6 bases). The CDR3 runs 17 residues. CDR1 SGHVS and CDR2 FQNEAQ come from the germline V gene. V gave up 2 bases and J gave up 3 bases, with 16 bases separating them.

The sample holds a few counts of this clonotype. The CDR3 DNA is TGTGCCAGCAGCCTCTACACCTACGAGCAGTACTTC. Encoded protein: CASSLYTYEQYF. This chain joins TRBV7-8 and TRBJ2-7, with no clear D. The V end lost 5 bases, the J end lost 2 bases, and 7 bases lay between the germline ends. CDR3 length equals 12 residues. CDR1 is SGHVS and CDR2 is FQNEAQ in the germline V gene. Supplemented by reference TRBV7-8 and TRBJ2-7, the full variable domain reads GAGVSQSPRYKVAKRGQDVALRCDPISGHVSLFWYQQALGQGPEFLTYFQNEAQLDKSGLPSDRFFAERPEGSVSTLKIQRTQQEDSAVYLCASSLYTYEQYFGPGTRLTVT.

A few counts support this clonotype. The DNA of the CDR3 is TGCGCCAGCCCGCTCGTGGACTCCTTTTTTGGCCCAGATACGCAGTATTTT. Protein sequence: CASPLVDSFFGPDTQYF. The V call is TRBV5-1, the J call TRBJ2-3; D perhaps matches TRBD2 (5 bases). Germline V gene lookup returns CDR1 SGHRS and CDR2 YFSETQ. This CDR3 is 17 amino acids long. Trimming cost V 7 bases and J 4 bases, with 25 bases left between them.

The chain is built from TRBV5-1 and TRBJ2-2; maybe TRBD1 (6 bases). The V gene lost 0 bases and the J gene lost 6 bases, with 9 bases spanning the gap. This CDR3 contains 14 residues. Germline lookup yields CDR1 SGHRS and CDR2 YFSETQ. The CDR3 here is CASSLGTVPGELFF. The CDR3 coding sequence is TGCGCCAGCAGCTTGGGGACAGTCCCCGGGGAGCTGTTTTTT.

This clonotype has more than one count but fewer than ten. The chain recombines TRBV7-2 with TRBJ2-7; no reliable D call. This CDR3 has 12 residues. Germline assignment: CDR1 SGHTA and CDR2 FQGNSA. The ends were cut back, 3 bases at V and 7 bases at J, with 10 bases in the middle. The CDR3 here is CASSFVGAEQYF. The CDR3 bases are TGTGCCAGCAGCTTCGTGGGCGCGGAGCAGTACTTC.

A few counts support this clonotype. CDR3 nucleotides: TGTGCCAGCAAGAGGGGAGCGACTAGCACAGATACGCAGTATTTT. Its translation is CASKRGATSTDTQYF. The chain uses TRBV7-9 and TRBJ2-3; D is perhaps TRBD1 or TRBD2 (5 bases each). Germline loops: CDR1 SEHNR, CDR2 FQNEAQ (reference sequence). V lost 7 bases to trimming and J lost 0 bases, with 14 bases between them. The CDR3 spans 15 residues. Looking up the rest from reference TRBV7-9 and TRBJ2-3 gives the full variable domain: DTGVSQNPRHKITKRGQNVTFRCDPISEHNRLYWYRQTLGQGPEFLTYFQNEAQLEKSRLLSDRFSAERPKGSFSTLEIQRTEQGDSAMYLCASKRGATSTDTQYFGPGTRLTVL.

This clonotype has a handful of counts. This chain connects TRBV9 to TRBJ1-4, with D possibly TRBD1 on 5 matching bases. Germline CDR1 reads SGDLS; CDR2 reads YYNGEE. This CDR3 has 12 residues. Between the trimmed V and J ends, which lost 4 bases and 12 bases, there was a span of 13 bases. CDR3 protein: CASSFSEGELFF. CDR3 nucleotides: TGTGCCAGCAGCTTCTCGGAAGGGGAACTGTTTTTT. Filled out from reference TRBV9 and TRBJ1-4, the complete variable domain reads DSGVTQTPKHLITATGQRVTLRCSPRSGDLSVYWYQQSLDQGLQFLIQYYNGEERAKGNILERFSAQQFPDLHSELNLSSLELGDSALYFCASSFSEGELFFGSGTQLSVL.

This sequence joins TRBV7-6 and TRBJ2-3; D possibly corresponds to TRBD2 (6 bases). The V gene lost 5 bases and the J gene lost 0 bases, with 15 bases spanning the gap. The CDR3 has 16 residues. Germline V lookup: CDR1 SGHVS, CDR2 FNYEAQ. CDR3 nucleotides: TGTGCCAGCAGCAACCAACTAGCCCAGAGCACAGATACGCAGTATTTT. Its translation is CASSNQLAQSTDTQYF.

This clonotype was seen repeatedly, ten times or more. V is TRBV12-3 or TRBV12-4 and J is TRBJ1-1, with D uncertain. Trimming pared 6 bases from V and 11 bases from J, leaving 16 bases between. The CDR3 is made up of 12 amino acids. The CDR3 protein is CASSSVDPTAFF. CDR3 DNA sequence: TGTGCCAGCAGCTCGGTCGACCCGACGGCTTTCTTT.

This clonotype was counted only a few times. The chain combines TRBV29-1 with TRBJ2-1; TRBD2 agrees at 7 bases. In germline, CDR1 is SQVTM, CDR2 ANQGSEA. This CDR3 contains 13 residues. Trimming cost V 3 bases and J 2 bases; bases outside gene matches: 1. The CDR3 sequence is CSVDRGAYNEQFF. The CDR3 DNA reads TGCAGCGTTGATCGGGGGGCCTACAATGAGCAGTTCTTC.

This clonotype was recorded at least ten times. The chain employs TRBV12-3 or TRBV12-4 and TRBJ2-7; unclear D gene. The germline V and J ends were trimmed by 0 bases and 4 bases, with 4 bases remaining between them. The CDR3 has 12 amino acids. The CDR3 coding sequence is TGTGCCAGCAGTTTAGCAGGTTACGAGCAGTACTTC. It specifies CASSLAGYEQYF.

This clonotype has only a few counts. V usage is TRBV29-1 and J usage is TRBJ1-2; no definite D call. The CDR3 is 14 amino acids. V lost 3 bases and J 4 bases, leaving 15 bases between the germline ends. Germline V gene sequence: CDR1 SQVTM, CDR2 ANQGSEA. The CDR3 DNA follows: TGCAGCGTTGAGCCCCGGGGAGGCATCTATGGCTACACCTTC. This gives the protein CSVEPRGGIYGYTF.

V gene TRBV12-3 or TRBV12-4 combines with J gene TRBJ2-1; D gene uncertain. The CDR3 covers 12 residues. V dropped 4 bases and J dropped 7 bases, with 8 bases sitting between them. The CDR3 loop is CASSWVANEQFF. CDR3 nucleotide sequence: TGTGCCAGCAGTTGGGTAGCAAATGAGCAGTTCTTC.

In its sample, this clonotype was seen a few times. The chain combines TRBV4-1 with TRBJ2-7; TRBD1 is a possible D gene (5 bases). In germline, CDR1 is MGHRA, CDR2 YSYEKL. The V gene lost 0 bases and the J gene lost 2 bases, with 11 bases spanning the gap. This CDR3 has 15 residues. The CDR3 DNA reads TGCGCCAGCAGCCAAGAGGGGCCACCAACCTACGAGCAGTACTTC. This translates into CASSQEGPPTYEQYF.

This clonotype was counted at least ten times. V and J are TRBV29-1 and TRBJ1-2; a weak D match, TRBD1 (5 bases). This CDR3 has 11 amino acids. Germline CDR1 is SQVTM and CDR2 is ANQGSEA. V was clipped by 7 bases and J by 6 bases, with 12 bases between them. The CDR3 is CSADSLNGYTF. The CDR3 coding sequence is TGCAGCGCCGACAGCTTAAATGGCTACACCTTC.